Shown below are 6 T cell receptor beta chains from a single sample sequenced in a study of blood T cell repertoires in COVID-19 (TCRdb year 2020). The library was obtained by the immunoSEQ multiplex PCR assay. Held by TCRdb, this immuneACCESS table contains in-frame sequences only and omits some clones. Under half of the omission traces to an unresolved V gene where checked; the cause of the rest is unknown. The sample table shows around 300,000 clones, and around 85% are seen once. The top ten constitute roughly 2.6% of the sample. The sequenced sample was PBMCs or T cells enriched from blood (not recorded which). All receptors come from a woman between 50 and 59 years old who had recovered from COVID-19.

The V call is TRBV2, the J call TRBJ2-2, with 10 bases matching TRBD2. The V segment lost 8 bases and the J segment 10 bases; nucleotides outside the gene matches: 10. In germline, CDR1 is SNHLY, CDR2 FYNNEI. The CDR3 has 14 residues. The CDR3 DNA follows: TGTGCCAGCGGATGGACTAGCGGCTCAGTGGAGCTGTTTTTT. It is translated as CASGWTSGSVELFF.

The chain combines TRBV9 with TRBJ2-1, with 7 bases lining up with TRBD1. CDR1 and CDR2 (germline): SGDLS, YYNGEE. The CDR3 spans 16 residues. The J segment lost 4 bases and the V segment lost 4 bases, leaving 11 bases of the junction unmatched. For the CDR3, the DNA is TGTGCCAGCAGCATGACCGGGACAGTGGATTACAATGAGCAGTTCTTC. Translation: CASSMTGTVDYNEQFF.

Worth noting for this clone: Other DNA sequences within the sample encode an identical CDR3. V usage is TRBV28 and J usage is TRBJ1-2; TRBD1 is a possible D gene (5 bases). Germline V gene data show CDR1 as MDHEN and CDR2 as SYDVKM. The CDR3 totals 14 residues. Deletions cut 3 bases from V and 2 bases from J, with 10 bases between. The CDR3: CASSLGGVNYGYTF. CDR3 nucleotides: TGTGCCAGCAGTTTGGGAGGGGTCAACTATGGCTACACCTTC.

The V call is TRBV7-9, the J call TRBJ1-6; 9 bases align to TRBD1. The CDR3 has 15 amino acids. V lost 3 bases, J lost 8 bases, and 5 bases stayed unmatched. In germline, CDR1 is SEHNR, CDR2 FQNEAQ (reference sequence). The CDR3 nucleotides are TGTGCCAGCAGCTTGGGGGGACAGGGAGATTCACCCCTCCACTTT. Amino acid sequence: CASSLGGQGDSPLHF.

The rearrangement links TRBV5-1 to TRBJ1-5; no clear D. The V gene lost 4 bases and the J gene lost 0 bases, with 11 bases spanning the gap. The V gene's germline CDR1 is SGHRS and CDR2 YFSETQ. There are 15 residues in the CDR3. The DNA for the CDR3 is TGCGCCAGCAGCCCGGCGGGGTATAGCAATCAGCCCCAGCATTTT. This gives the protein CASSPAGYSNQPQHF.

The chain is built from TRBV5-4 and TRBJ2-5, with a weak D call TRBD1 (6 bases). Germline values: CDR1 SGHNT, CDR2 YYREEE (reference sequence). The CDR3 runs to 14 residues. Trimming left V 1 base short and J 5 bases short, with 12 bases between. The CDR3 DNA reads as TGTGCCAGCAGCTTGTGGCAGGGGTACGAGACCCAGTACTTC. Protein sequence: CASSLWQGYETQYF.